These T cell receptor beta chains were read from a single sample in a study of regulatory T cells in long-lasting Graves disease. Using its own MiXCR run on the multiplex PCR reads, TCRdb lists one record per CDR3 protein. The repertoire includes around 400,000 distinct CDR3 sequences, roughly 12% of them detected once, and approximately 19% sits in the top ten. The same specimen was also included in a second study, on T cells in Graves' hyperthyroidism and ophthalmopathy.

This sample comprised peripheral blood mononuclear cells (PBMCs), obtained at new diagnosis, from a patient treated with antithyroid drugs. The receptors originated from a young woman with Graves disease. Both conserved end residues are part of each CDR3. The D gene is left open where the match is weak. Rows give clone size only sometimes, using once, few, many, or a class for an expanded clone.

V: TRBV6-2/TRBV6-3; size: many; J: TRBJ1-1; D: -; CDR3: CASSSYRLPEAFF; DNA: TGTGCCAGCAGTTCTTACAGGTTACCCGAAGCTTTCTTT
V: TRBV29-1; size: many; J: TRBJ2-5; D: TRBD1; CDR3: CSVESPGQGLQETQYF; DNA: TGCAGCGTTGAATCCCCGGGACAGGGGTTACAAGAGACCCAGTACTTC
V: TRBV20-1; size: many; J: TRBJ2-1; D: -; CDR3: CSAREEYKGDNEQFF; DNA: TGCAGTGCTAGAGAGGAATACAAGGGGGACAATGAGCAGTTCTTC
V: TRBV20-1; size: many; J: TRBJ1-1; D: -; CDR3: CSARLNRETFF; DNA: TGCAGTGCTAGACTGAACAGGGAAACTTTCTTT
V: TRBV30; size: many; J: TRBJ2-1; D: -; CDR3: CAWSRQVEQFF; DNA: TGTGCCTGGAGTAGGCAAGTAGAGCAGTTCTTC
V: TRBV20-1; size: -; J: TRBJ2-5; D: TRBD2; CDR3: CSARTSETQEAQYF; DNA: TGCAGTGCGAGGACTAGCGAGACCCAAGAGGCCCAGTATTTC
V: TRBV4-1; size: few; J: TRBJ2-1; D: TRBD1; CDR3: CASSHPDRGGYNEQFF; DNA: TGCGCCAGCAGCCATCCGGACAGGGGGGGCTACAATGAGCAGTTCTTC
V: TRBV30; size: few; J: TRBJ1-4; D: -; CDR3: CAWSVSSTNEKLFF; DNA: TGTGCCTGGAGTGTGTCTTCAACTAATGAAAAACTGTTTTTT
V: TRBV20-1; size: many; J: TRBJ2-3; D: TRBD2; CDR3: CSAPRGREGPDTQYF; DNA: TGCAGTGCTCCTCGGGGGCGGGAGGGCCCAGATACGCAGTATTTT
V: TRBV12-3/TRBV12-4; size: many; J: TRBJ1-1; D: TRBD1; CDR3: CASSHRIRGADEAFF; DNA: TGTGCCAGCAGCCATAGAATCAGGGGGGCGGATGAAGCTTTCTTT
V: TRBV10-3; size: few; J: TRBJ1-6; D: TRBD1; CDR3: CAIKGADSNSPLHF; DNA: TGTGCCATCAAGGGGGCGGACTCTAATTCACCCCTCCACTTT
V: TRBV28; size: -; J: TRBJ2-7; D: -; CDR3: CASSRDRGDEQYF; DNA: TGTGCCAGCAGCCGGGACCGCGGGGACGAGCAGTACTTC
V: TRBV7-3; size: -; J: TRBJ2-5; D: -; CDR3: CASSLMRGPQETQYF; DNA: TGTGCCAGCAGCCTCATGAGAGGGCCCCAAGAGACCCAGTACTTC
V: TRBV19; size: once; J: TRBJ2-4; D: TRBD1; CDR3: CASSTDRGAKNIQYF; DNA: TGTGCCAGTAGTACGGACAGGGGAGCCAAAAACATTCAGTACTTC
V: TRBV7-2; size: -; J: TRBJ2-3; D: TRBD2; CDR3: CASSPPPGLAGGTDTQYF; DNA: TGTGCCAGCAGCCCTCCGCCCGGACTAGCGGGGGGCACAGATACGCAGTATTTT
V: TRBV9; size: many; J: TRBJ1-2; D: -; CDR3: CASSGGLGYGYTF; DNA: TGTGCCAGCAGCGGGGGTCTGGGCTATGGCTACACCTTC
V: TRBV4-2; size: few; J: TRBJ2-1; D: TRBD2; CDR3: CASSQEAGGPRDEQFF; DNA: TGTGCCAGCAGCCAGGAAGCGGGGGGACCCCGCGATGAGCAGTTCTTC
V: TRBV20-1; size: -; J: TRBJ1-5; D: -; CDR3: CSARLQGQPQHF; DNA: TGCAGTGCTCGACTTCAGGGGCAGCCCCAGCATTTT
V: TRBV20-1; size: -; J: TRBJ2-1; D: -; CDR3: CSARAGRDEQFF; DNA: TGCAGTGCGCGGGCCGGCCGCGATGAGCAGTTCTTC
V: TRBV15; size: many; J: TRBJ1-2; D: -; CDR3: CATSRDRQPLGYGYTF; DNA: TGTGCCACCAGCAGAGATAGACAGCCACTGGGCTATGGCTACACCTTC
V: TRBV5-5; size: many; J: TRBJ2-7; D: TRBD1; CDR3: CASSWDRGRTEQYF; DNA: TGTGCCAGCAGTTGGGACAGGGGCCGTACCGAGCAGTACTTC
V: TRBV5-5; size: once; J: TRBJ2-5; D: TRBD1; CDR3: CASSSRDRQETQYF; DNA: TGTGCCAGCAGCTCACGGGACAGACAAGAGACCCAGTACTTC
V: TRBV2; size: -; J: TRBJ1-2; D: TRBD1; CDR3: CASSITGGQGAGGYTF; DNA: TGTGCCAGCAGTATAACTGGGGGACAGGGGGCAGGAGGCTACACCTTC
V: TRBV6-1; size: many; J: TRBJ1-2; D: -; CDR3: CASSPVENGTGTYGYTF; DNA: TGTGCCAGCAGTCCCGTGGAAAACGGAACAGGGACCTATGGCTACACCTTC
V: TRBV2; size: many; J: TRBJ1-4; D: TRBD1; CDR3: CASSEAAGTGGVKEKLFF; DNA: TGTGCCAGCAGTGAAGCTGCCGGGACAGGGGGCGTGAAGGAAAAACTGTTTTTT
V: TRBV2; size: many; J: TRBJ1-4; D: -; CDR3: CASNQGLDEKLFF; DNA: TGTGCCAGCAATCAGGGGCTTGATGAAAAACTGTTTTTT
V: TRBV20-1; size: few; J: TRBJ2-1; D: -; CDR3: CSARDRGRANYNEQFF; DNA: TGCAGTGCTAGAGATAGGGGACGTGCAAACTACAATGAGCAGTTCTTC
V: TRBV20-1; size: many; J: TRBJ2-1; D: TRBD1; CDR3: CSAGQGARNEQFF; DNA: TGCAGTGCTGGACAGGGGGCGAGGAATGAGCAGTTCTTC
V: TRBV19; size: few; J: TRBJ1-6; D: -; CDR3: CASSMGYGRPNSPLHF; DNA: TGTGCCAGTAGTATGGGCTACGGGAGACCTAATTCACCCCTCCACTTT
V: TRBV28; size: many; J: TRBJ1-1; D: -; CDR3: CASTLSTEAFF; DNA: TGTGCCAGCACCCTGAGCACTGAAGCTTTCTTT
V: TRBV15; size: -; J: TRBJ1-1; D: TRBD1; CDR3: CATSTDRGPYTEAFF; DNA: TGTGCCACCAGCACAGACAGGGGGCCCTACACTGAAGCTTTCTTT
V: TRBV2; size: many; J: TRBJ2-3; D: -; CDR3: CASSATDTDTQYF; DNA: TGTGCCAGCAGCGCGACAGACACAGATACGCAGTATTTT
V: TRBV11-2; size: many; J: TRBJ1-4; D: TRBD1; CDR3: CASSYYRGISGEKLFF; DNA: TGTGCCAGCAGCTATTACAGGGGGATAAGCGGTGAAAAACTGTTTTTT
V: TRBV4-1; size: few; J: TRBJ2-5; D: -; CDR3: CASSQLRVGPGLPETQYF; DNA: TGCGCCAGCAGCCAACTCCGCGTAGGACCGGGGCTCCCAGAGACCCAGTACTTC
V: TRBV2; size: many; J: TRBJ1-1; D: -; CDR3: CASSGTDLNTEAFF; DNA: TGTGCCAGCAGTGGGACAGATTTGAACACTGAAGCTTTCTTT
V: TRBV12-3/TRBV12-4; size: many; J: TRBJ2-1; D: -; CDR3: CASRGASYNEQFF; DNA: TGTGCCAGCCGGGGTGCTAGTTACAATGAGCAGTTCTTC
V: TRBV12-3/TRBV12-4; size: -; J: TRBJ2-2; D: -; CDR3: CASTRGNTGELFF; DNA: TGTGCCAGCACCCGGGGAAACACCGGGGAGCTGTTTTTT
V: TRBV11-2; size: many; J: TRBJ1-1; D: TRBD1; CDR3: CASSQDPGQGLNTEAFF; DNA: TGCGCCAGCAGCCAAGATCCGGGACAGGGGCTGAACACTGAAGCTTTCTTT
V: TRBV12-3/TRBV12-4; size: many; J: TRBJ2-7; D: -; CDR3: CASSLEPTKYEQYF; DNA: TGTGCCAGCAGTTTAGAACCAACGAAATACGAGCAGTACTTC
V: TRBV6-1; size: many; J: TRBJ2-7; D: TRBD2; CDR3: CASRTSGSYEQYF; DNA: TGTGCCAGCAGAACTAGCGGCTCCTACGAGCAGTACTTC
V: TRBV5-1; size: -; J: TRBJ2-2; D: -; CDR3: CASSAENTGELFF; DNA: TGCGCCAGCAGTGCTGAAAACACCGGGGAGCTGTTTTTT
V: TRBV2; size: many; J: TRBJ1-1; D: -; CDR3: CASSVTRGSTEAFF; DNA: TGTGCCAGCAGTGTTACCAGGGGATCCACTGAAGCTTTCTTT
V: TRBV18; size: many; J: TRBJ2-1; D: TRBD1; CDR3: CASSPTGQGARVAHEQFF; DNA: TGTGCCAGCTCACCCACGGGGCAGGGGGCCCGCGTGGCCCATGAGCAGTTCTTC
V: TRBV2; size: -; J: TRBJ1-1; D: -; CDR3: CASNRQAHTEAFF; DNA: TGTGCCAGCAACAGACAGGCTCACACTGAAGCTTTCTTT
V: TRBV4-1; size: few; J: TRBJ2-1; D: TRBD2; CDR3: CASSQGLAGSSYNEQFF; DNA: TGCGCCAGCAGCCAAGGACTAGCGGGGAGCTCCTACAATGAGCAGTTCTTC
V: TRBV19; size: -; J: TRBJ1-2; D: -; CDR3: CASRRVYGYTF; DNA: TGTGCCAGTAGAAGGGTATATGGCTACACCTTC
V: TRBV7-9; size: many; J: TRBJ1-2; D: -; CDR3: CASSPPITDNYGYTF; DNA: TGTGCCAGCAGCCCCCCAATTACAGATAACTATGGCTACACCTTC
V: TRBV20-1; size: many; J: TRBJ1-2; D: -; CDR3: CSAVQGLAGGYTF; DNA: TGCAGTGCTGTACAGGGTCTTGCAGGCGGCTACACCTTC
V: TRBV7-6; size: many; J: TRBJ2-1; D: TRBD2; CDR3: CASSSARELYNEQFF; DNA: TGTGCCAGCAGCTCAGCGCGGGAGTTATACAATGAGCAGTTCTTC
V: TRBV7-8; size: -; J: TRBJ2-2; D: TRBD2; CDR3: CASIFWASGRTEELFF; DNA: TGTGCCAGCATCTTCTGGGCTAGCGGGAGGACCGAGGAGCTGTTTTTT
V: TRBV12-3/TRBV12-4; size: -; J: TRBJ1-3; D: -; CDR3: CASSLGPTLSSGNTIYF; DNA: TGTGCCAGCAGTTTGGGGCCGACTCTAAGCTCTGGAAACACCATATATTTT
V: TRBV7-3; size: -; J: TRBJ2-2; D: -; CDR3: CASSSPAGLASGELFF; DNA: TGTGCCAGCAGCTCCCCTGCGGGACTCGCCTCCGGGGAGCTGTTTTTT
V: TRBV6-5; size: many; J: TRBJ2-7; D: -; CDR3: CASSYGPGSYEQYF; DNA: TGTGCCAGCAGTTACGGTCCGGGGTCCTACGAGCAGTACTTC